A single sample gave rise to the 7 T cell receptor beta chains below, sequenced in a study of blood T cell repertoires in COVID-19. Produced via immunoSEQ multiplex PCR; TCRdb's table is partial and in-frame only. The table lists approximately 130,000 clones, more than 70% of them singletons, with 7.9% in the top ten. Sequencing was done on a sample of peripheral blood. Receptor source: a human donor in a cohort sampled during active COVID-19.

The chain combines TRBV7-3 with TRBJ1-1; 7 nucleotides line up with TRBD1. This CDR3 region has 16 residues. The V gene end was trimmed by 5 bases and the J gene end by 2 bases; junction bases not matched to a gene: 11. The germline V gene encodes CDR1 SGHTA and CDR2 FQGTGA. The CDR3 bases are TGTGCCAGCAGCCCTAACCCCGGACAGGTTAACACTGAAGCTTTCTTT. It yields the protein CASSPNPGQVNTEAFF.

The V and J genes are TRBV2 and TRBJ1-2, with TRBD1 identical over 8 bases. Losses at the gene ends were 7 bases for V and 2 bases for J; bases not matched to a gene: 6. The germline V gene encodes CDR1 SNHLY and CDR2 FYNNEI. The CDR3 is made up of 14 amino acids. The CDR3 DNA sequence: TGTGCCAGCACCGCAGGGGGCCCGAACTATGGCTACACCTTC. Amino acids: CASTAGGPNYGYTF.

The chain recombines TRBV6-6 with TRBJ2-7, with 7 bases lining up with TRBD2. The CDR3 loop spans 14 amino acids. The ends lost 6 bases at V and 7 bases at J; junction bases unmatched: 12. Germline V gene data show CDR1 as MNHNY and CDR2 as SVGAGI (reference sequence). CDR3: CASSSGTPAGEQYF. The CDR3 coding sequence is TGTGCCAGCAGCTCCGGGACGCCAGCGGGGGAGCAGTACTTC.

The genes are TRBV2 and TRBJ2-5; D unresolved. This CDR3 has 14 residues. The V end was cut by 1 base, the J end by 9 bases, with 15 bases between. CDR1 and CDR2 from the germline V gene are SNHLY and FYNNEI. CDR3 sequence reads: CASSEGASFVAQYF. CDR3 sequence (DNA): TGTGCCAGCAGTGAAGGGGCTTCTTTTGTTGCCCAGTACTTC.

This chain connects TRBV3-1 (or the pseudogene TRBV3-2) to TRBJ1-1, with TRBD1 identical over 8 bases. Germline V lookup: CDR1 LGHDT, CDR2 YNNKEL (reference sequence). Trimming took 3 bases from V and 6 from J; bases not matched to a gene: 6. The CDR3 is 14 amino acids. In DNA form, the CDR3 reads TGTGCCAGCAGCCACTCGGACAGGGTGCCTGAAGCTTTCTTT. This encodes CASSHSDRVPEAFF.

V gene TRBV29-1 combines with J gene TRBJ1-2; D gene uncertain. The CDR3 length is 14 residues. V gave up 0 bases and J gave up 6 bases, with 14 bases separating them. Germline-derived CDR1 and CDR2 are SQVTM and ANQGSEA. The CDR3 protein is CSVEDGEGLDGYTF. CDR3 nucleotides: TGCAGCGTTGAAGATGGGGAGGGCTTGGATGGCTACACCTTC.

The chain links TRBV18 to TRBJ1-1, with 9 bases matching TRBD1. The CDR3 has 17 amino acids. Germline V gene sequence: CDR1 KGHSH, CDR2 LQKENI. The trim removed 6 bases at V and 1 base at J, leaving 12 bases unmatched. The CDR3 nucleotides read TGTGCCAGCTCTTTTGCCCCGGGACAGGGCAAGAACACTGAAGCTTTCTTT. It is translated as CASSFAPGQGKNTEAFF.